Sequencing of this TCR beta chain was carried out in a study of blood T cell repertoires in COVID-19. At the level of the study: From the United States, Italy and Spain came samples of acute and convalescent COVID-19. Sources were T cells, B-cell-depleted T cells, or PBMCs; the material itself was cDNA or gDNA.

Between the trimmed V and J ends, which lost 1 base and 9 bases, there was a span of 16 bases. CDR3 length: 14 residues. CDR1 SGHTA and CDR2 FQGNSA come from the germline V gene. Per the original methods: Counts of nucleated cells, estimated from reference gene primer amplification, were obtained. Generated by immunoSEQ multiplex PCR, the TCRdb table keeps only in-frame clones and is missing some. V and J calls and clone size are given by that table; D and trimming were obtained from the DNA. Of tens of thousands of clones listed, just over 85% are singletons. Sequenced input: peripheral blood. This clonotype was obtained from a man in his forties or fifties with active COVID-19. V usage is TRBV7-2 and J usage is TRBJ2-7, with D possibly being TRBD2 (6 bases). CDR3 sequence reads: CASSLDPAAGRQYF. DNA of the CDR3: TGTGCCAGCAGCTTAGATCCGGCTGCGGGACGGCAGTACTTC.